A single sample gave rise to the 8 T cell receptor beta chains below, sequenced in a study of blood T cell repertoires in COVID-19. Here immunoSEQ multiplex PCR was the method, and the copy in TCRdb shows in-frame clones only, minus some. Of 200,000 to 250,000 clones listed, approximately 80% are singletons. Source material: peripheral blood. These receptors were taken from a man in his thirties or forties with active or convalescent COVID-19.

V usage is TRBV6-5 and J usage is TRBJ1-1, with D unresolved. The CDR3 has 14 residues. Germline V gene data show CDR1 as MNHEY and CDR2 as SVGAGI. V gave up 0 bases and J gave up 0 bases, with 5 bases separating them. This CDR3 reads CASSYSLLNTEAFF. CDR3 sequence (DNA): TGTGCCAGCAGTTACTCCCTTTTGAACACTGAAGCTTTCTTT.

Of note for this clone: The same CDR3 is also encoded by other DNA sequences in this sample. CDR3 in DNA: TGTGCCAGCAGTTACGGGGGCGTTAACACTGAAGCTTTCTTT. Translated: CASSYGGVNTEAFF. The J gene is TRBJ1-1, the V gene TRBV6-5; possibly TRBD1 for D (6 bases). Germline values: CDR1 MNHEY, CDR2 SVGAGI. V lost 2 bases and J 2 bases, leaving 9 bases between the germline ends. The CDR3 runs 14 residues.

The V gene is TRBV10-2, the J gene TRBJ2-5; D might be TRBD1 (6 bases). CDR3 length: 15 amino acids. In germline, CDR1 is WSHSY, CDR2 SAAADI. Trimming cost V 2 bases and J 2 bases, with 12 bases left between them. The chain's CDR3 is CASSEAGARQETQYF. The CDR3 DNA sequence: TGCGCCAGCAGTGAGGCAGGGGCGCGTCAAGAGACCCAGTACTTC.

This clone has only a few counts. The chain links TRBV10-2 to TRBJ2-1, with D possibly matching TRBD2 (5 bases). V dropped 2 bases and J dropped 0 bases, with 5 bases sitting between them. Germline V gene lookup returns CDR1 WSHSY and CDR2 SAAADI. The CDR3 extends over 14 amino acids. The CDR3 DNA sequence: TGCGCCAGCAGTGAGGGGAGCTCCTACAATGAGCAGTTCTTC. Protein: CASSEGSSYNEQFF.

This chain connects TRBV30 to TRBJ1-4, with 8 bases fitting TRBD1. This CDR3 has 13 amino acids. CDR1 and CDR2 (germline): GTSNPN, SVGIG (reference sequence). V trimming: 8 bases; J trimming: 3 bases; junction bases outside the gene matches: 5. The CDR3 sequence is CAGSTGANEKLFF. CDR3 DNA sequence: TGTGCCGGGTCGACAGGGGCTAATGAAAAACTGTTTTTT.

The chain joins TRBV27 to TRBJ2-3, with D uncertain. V lost 1 base and J 1 base, leaving 3 bases between the germline ends. CDR3 length: 13 residues. Germline V gene lookup returns CDR1 MNHEY and CDR2 SMNVEV (reference sequence). The CDR3 loop is CASSLLGTDTQYF. The CDR3 nucleotides are TGTGCCAGCAGTTTATTAGGCACAGATACGCAGTATTTT.

The genes are TRBV28 and TRBJ2-7; possibly TRBD2 for D (6 bases). In germline, CDR1 is MDHEN, CDR2 SYDVKM. The V gene lost 7 bases and the J gene lost 5 bases, with 15 bases spanning the gap. The CDR3 is 13 amino acids. The CDR3 is CASNQGGFDEQYF. As DNA, the CDR3 is TGTGCCAGCAACCAGGGAGGTTTCGACGAGCAGTACTTC.

CDR3 region: CATSDPAQGSNQPQHF. CDR3 nucleotide sequence: TGTGCCACCAGTGATCCAGCCCAGGGCAGCAATCAGCCCCAGCATTTT. The genes are TRBV24-1 and TRBJ1-5, with D possibly TRBD1 on 5 matching bases. CDR3 size: 16 residues. CDR1 KGHDR and CDR2 SFDVKD come from the germline V gene. V shed 3 bases and J shed 1 base, with 12 bases lying between them.